This TCR beta chain emerged from a study of T-cell reconstitution after alpha-beta-depleted transplantation in children. A library of TCRbeta sequences, prepared with unique molecular identifiers, was generated. TCRdb called the PCR reads again in MiXCR, with one record for every CDR3 protein. The sample shows 800,000 to 1,000,000 distinct CDR3 sequences, roughly 29% of them seen only once. V lost 4 bases and J 4 bases, leaving 10 bases between the germline ends. Germline lookup yields CDR1 SQVTM and CDR2 ANQGSEA. There are 12 residues in the CDR3. The sample holds a few counts of this clonotype. The sample consisted of PBMCs, mostly from graft donor cells, taken 360 days after TCRalphabeta/CD19-depleted stem cell transplant. The gene calls are TRBV29-1 and TRBJ1-1; D gene uncertain. This TCR was recovered from a boy less than two years old who had a stem cell transplant for SCID, so the T cells may come from the graft donor. The CDR3 DNA sequence: TGCAGCGTTGGAGACGAGGGCACTGAAGCTTTCTTT. Protein sequence: CSVGDEGTEAFF.